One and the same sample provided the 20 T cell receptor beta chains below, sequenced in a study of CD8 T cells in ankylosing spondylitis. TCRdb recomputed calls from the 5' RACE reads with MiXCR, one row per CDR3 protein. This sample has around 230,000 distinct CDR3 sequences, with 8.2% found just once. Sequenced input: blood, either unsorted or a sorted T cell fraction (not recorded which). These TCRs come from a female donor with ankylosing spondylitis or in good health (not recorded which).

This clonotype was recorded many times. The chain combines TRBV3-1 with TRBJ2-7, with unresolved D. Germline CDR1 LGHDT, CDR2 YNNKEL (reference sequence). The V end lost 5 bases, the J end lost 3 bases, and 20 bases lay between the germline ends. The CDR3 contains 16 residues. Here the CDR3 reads CASSIGIGSDSYEQYF. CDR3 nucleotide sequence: TGTGCCAGCAGCATAGGGATCGGATCGGATAGCTACGAGCAGTACTTC.

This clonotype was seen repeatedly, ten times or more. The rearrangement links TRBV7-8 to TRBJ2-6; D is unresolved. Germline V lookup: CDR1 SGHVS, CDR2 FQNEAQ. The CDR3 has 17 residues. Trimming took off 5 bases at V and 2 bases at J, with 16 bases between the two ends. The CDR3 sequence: CASSVLPLLPGANVLTF. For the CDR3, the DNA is TGTGCCAGCAGCGTATTGCCCCTCCTCCCTGGGGCCAACGTCCTGACTTTC.

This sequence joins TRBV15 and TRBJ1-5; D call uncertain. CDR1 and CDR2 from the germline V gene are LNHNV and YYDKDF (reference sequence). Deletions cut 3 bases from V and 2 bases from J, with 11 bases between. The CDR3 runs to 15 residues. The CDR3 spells CATSSMRYGNQPQHF. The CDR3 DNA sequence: TGTGCCACCAGCAGTATGCGCTATGGCAATCAGCCCCAGCATTTT. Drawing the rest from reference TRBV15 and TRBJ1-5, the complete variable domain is DAMVIQNPRYQVTQFGKPVTLSCSQTLNHNVMYWYQQKSSQAPKLLFHYYDKDFNNEADTPDNFQSRRPNTSFCFLDIRSPGLGDTAMYLCATSSMRYGNQPQHFGDGTRLSIL.

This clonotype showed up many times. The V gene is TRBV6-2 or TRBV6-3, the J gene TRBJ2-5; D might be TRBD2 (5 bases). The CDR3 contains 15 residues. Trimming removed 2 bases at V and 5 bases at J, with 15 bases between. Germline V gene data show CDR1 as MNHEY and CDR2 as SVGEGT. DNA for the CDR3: TGTGCCAGCAGTTACCACCAACTAGTCGGCGAGACCCAGTACTTC. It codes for CASSYHQLVGETQYF.

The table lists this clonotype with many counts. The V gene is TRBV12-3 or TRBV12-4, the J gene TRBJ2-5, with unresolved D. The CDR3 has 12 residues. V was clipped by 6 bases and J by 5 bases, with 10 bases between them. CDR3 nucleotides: TGTGCCAGCAGCCCGAGTTGGGAGACCCAGTACTTC. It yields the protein CASSPSWETQYF.

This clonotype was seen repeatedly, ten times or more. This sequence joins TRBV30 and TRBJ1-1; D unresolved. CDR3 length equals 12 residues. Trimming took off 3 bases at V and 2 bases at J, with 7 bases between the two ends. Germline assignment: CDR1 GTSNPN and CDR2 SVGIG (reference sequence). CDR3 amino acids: CAWRAENTEAFF. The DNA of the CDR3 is TGTGCCTGGAGGGCAGAAAACACTGAAGCTTTCTTT.

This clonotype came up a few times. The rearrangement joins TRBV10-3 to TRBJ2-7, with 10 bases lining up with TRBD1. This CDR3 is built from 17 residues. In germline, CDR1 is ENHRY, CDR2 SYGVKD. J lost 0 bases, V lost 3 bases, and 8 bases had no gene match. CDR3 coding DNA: TGTGCCATCAGTGAACCTGGACAGGGGGGGAGCTCCTACGAGCAGTACTTC. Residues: CAISEPGQGGSSYEQYF.

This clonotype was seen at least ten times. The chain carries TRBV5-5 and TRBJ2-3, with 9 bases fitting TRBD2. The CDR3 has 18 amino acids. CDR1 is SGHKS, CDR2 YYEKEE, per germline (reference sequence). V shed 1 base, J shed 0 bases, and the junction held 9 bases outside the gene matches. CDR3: CASSLMVAGVASTDTQYF. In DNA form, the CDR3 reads TGTGCCAGCAGCTTGATGGTAGCGGGAGTGGCGAGCACAGATACGCAGTATTTT.

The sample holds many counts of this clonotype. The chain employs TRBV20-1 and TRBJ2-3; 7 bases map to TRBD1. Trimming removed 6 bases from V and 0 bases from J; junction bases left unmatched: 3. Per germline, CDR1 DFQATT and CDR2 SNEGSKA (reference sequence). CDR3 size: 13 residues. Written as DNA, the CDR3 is TGCAGTGCCGAGGGGGCTAGCACAGATACGCAGTATTTT. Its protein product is CSAEGASTDTQYF.

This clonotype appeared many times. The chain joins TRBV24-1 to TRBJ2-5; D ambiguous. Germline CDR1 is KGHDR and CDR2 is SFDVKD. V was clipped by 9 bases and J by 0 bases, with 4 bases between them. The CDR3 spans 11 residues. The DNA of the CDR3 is TGTGCCACCGAGTACCAAGAGACCCAGTACTTC. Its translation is CATEYQETQYF.

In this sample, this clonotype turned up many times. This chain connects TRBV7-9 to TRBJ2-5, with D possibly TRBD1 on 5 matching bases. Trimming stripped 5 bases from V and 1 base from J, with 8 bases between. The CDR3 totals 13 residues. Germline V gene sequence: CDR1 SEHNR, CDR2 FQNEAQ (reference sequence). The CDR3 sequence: CASSPRAQETQYF. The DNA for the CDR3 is TGTGCCAGCAGCCCCAGGGCCCAAGAGACCCAGTACTTC.

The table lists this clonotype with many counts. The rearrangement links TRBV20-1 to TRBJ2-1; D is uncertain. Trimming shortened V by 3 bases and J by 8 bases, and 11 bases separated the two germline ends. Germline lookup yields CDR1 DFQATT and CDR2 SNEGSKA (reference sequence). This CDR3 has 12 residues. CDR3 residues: CSARPRVYEQFF. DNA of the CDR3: TGCAGTGCTAGGCCCCGAGTATATGAGCAGTTCTTC.

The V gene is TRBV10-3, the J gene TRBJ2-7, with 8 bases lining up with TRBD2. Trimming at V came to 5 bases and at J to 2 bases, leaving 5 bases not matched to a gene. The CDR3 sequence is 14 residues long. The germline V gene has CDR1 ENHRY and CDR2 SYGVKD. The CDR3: CAISQGTSPYEQYF. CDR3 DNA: TGTGCCATCAGTCAGGGGACTAGTCCCTACGAGCAGTACTTC.

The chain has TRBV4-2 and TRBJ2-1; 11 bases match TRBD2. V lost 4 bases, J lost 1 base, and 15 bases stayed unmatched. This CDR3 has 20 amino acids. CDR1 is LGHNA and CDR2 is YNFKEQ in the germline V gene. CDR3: CASSPSGLAALLTSYNEQFF. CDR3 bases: TGTGCCAGCAGCCCATCGGGACTAGCGGCCCTCCTTACTTCCTACAATGAGCAGTTCTTC.

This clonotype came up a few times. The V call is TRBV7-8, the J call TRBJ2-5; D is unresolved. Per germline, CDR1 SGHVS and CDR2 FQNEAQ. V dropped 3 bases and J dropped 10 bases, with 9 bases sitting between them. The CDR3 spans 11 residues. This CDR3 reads CASSLSSVQYF. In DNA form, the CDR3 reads TGTGCCAGCAGCTTGTCATCCGTCCAGTACTTC.

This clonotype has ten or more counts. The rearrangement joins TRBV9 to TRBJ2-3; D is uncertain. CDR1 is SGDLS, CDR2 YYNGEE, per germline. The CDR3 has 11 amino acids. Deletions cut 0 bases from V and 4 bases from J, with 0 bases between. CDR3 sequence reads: CASSVADTQYF. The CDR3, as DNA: TGTGCCAGCAGCGTAGCAGATACGCAGTATTTT.

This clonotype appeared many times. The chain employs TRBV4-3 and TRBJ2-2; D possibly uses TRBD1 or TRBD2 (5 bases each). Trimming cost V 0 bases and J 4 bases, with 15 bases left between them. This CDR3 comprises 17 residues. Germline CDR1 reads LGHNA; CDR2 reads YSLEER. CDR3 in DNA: TGCGCCAGCAGCCAAGATGTCACGGGGCCGAGCACCGGGGAGCTGTTTTTT. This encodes CASSQDVTGPSTGELFF.

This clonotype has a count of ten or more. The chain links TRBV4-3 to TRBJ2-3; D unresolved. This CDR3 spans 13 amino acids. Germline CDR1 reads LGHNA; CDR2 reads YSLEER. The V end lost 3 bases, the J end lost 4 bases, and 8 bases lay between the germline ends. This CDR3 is CASSQTNADTQYF. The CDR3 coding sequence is TGCGCCAGCAGCCAGACCAACGCAGATACGCAGTATTTT.

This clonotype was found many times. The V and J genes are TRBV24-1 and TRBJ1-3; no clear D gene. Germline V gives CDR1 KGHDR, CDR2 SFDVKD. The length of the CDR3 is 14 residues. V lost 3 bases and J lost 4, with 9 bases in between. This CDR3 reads CATSDPARGNTIYF. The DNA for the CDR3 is TGTGCCACCAGTGATCCTGCGAGGGGAAACACCATATATTTT.

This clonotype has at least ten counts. CDR3 loop: CSASREGVSYEQYF. CDR3 sequence (DNA): TGCAGTGCTTCGCGGGAGGGCGTCTCCTACGAGCAGTACTTC. The chain links TRBV20-1 to TRBJ2-7, with 9 positions matching TRBD2. The V segment lost 5 bases and the J segment 0 bases; nucleotides outside the gene matches: 5. This CDR3 comprises 14 residues. Per the germline V gene, CDR1 is DFQATT and CDR2 is SNEGSKA (reference sequence).